This entry describes one T cell receptor (beta chain). The entirety of the isolated RNA underwent reverse transcription, so expressed TCRB transcripts were sequenced. This table comes from immunoSEQ multiplex PCR, and its TCRdb copy is limited to in-frame clones, with some not included. The table lists about 230,000 clones, about 9.3% of them singletons. These data come from a study of beta chain features in type 1 diabetes. V lost 0 bases and J 0 bases, leaving 9 bases between the germline ends. The CDR3 is 16 residues long. CDR1 is SGHRS, CDR2 YFSETQ, per germline. Sequencing was performed on naive CD4+ T cells from blood. The genes are TRBV5-1 and TRBJ2-2; the D gene is possibly TRBD2 (6 bases). The TCR originated in a woman aged 18-35 years in good health. The chain's CDR3 is CASSLVGGTNTGELFF. CDR3 nucleotide sequence: TGCGCCAGCAGCTTGGTGGGCGGGACGAACACCGGGGAGCTGTTTTTT.